A selection of T cell receptor beta chains follows, all from one sample in a study of cytomegalovirus exposure and HLA in healthy donors. Sequencing was performed with immunoSEQ multiplex PCR; in TCRdb, only in-frame clones are kept and a portion is missing. This sample has about 150,000 clones, with less than 85% found just once. Sequenced sample: PBMCs. The receptors come from a boy aged 2-15 years in good health and CMV-seronegative. CDR3s include the opening cysteine and the closing phenylalanine or tryptophan. D genes are given only for firm matches. A row's size may be missing; if present it is once, few, many or a size class.

TRBV29-1	.	.	TRBJ1-3	TGCAGCGTGACAGATTTCTCTGGAAACACCATATATTTT	CSVTDFSGNTIYF
TRBV5-1	.	TRBD1	TRBJ2-1	TGCGCCAGCAGGGGGACAGGGGGCGCGTGGGATGAGCAGTTCTTC	CASRGTGGAWDEQFF
TRBV30	.	.	TRBJ1-1	TGTGCCTGGAGTCCTTCAGGGACTGAAGCTTTCTTT	CAWSPSGTEAFF
TRBV7-2	once	TRBD2	TRBJ2-7	TGTGCCAGCAGCTTAGTCGGTAGGCTAGCGGGCTCCTACGAGCAGTACTTC	CASSLVGRLAGSYEQYF
TRBV5-1	.	TRBD2	TRBJ2-3	TGCGCCAGCAGCTTGTCTAGCGGGGGGCGCACAGATACGCAGTATTTT	CASSLSSGGRTDTQYF
TRBV29-1	.	TRBD1	TRBJ2-1	TGCAGCGTCGACAGGGGCGAGAGGTACAATGAGCAGTTCTTC	CSVDRGERYNEQFF
TRBV2	.	TRBD1	TRBJ2-7	TGTGCCAGCAGTGAAGTGAGGCGATCAGGACAGGGCTACGAGCAGTACTTC	CASSEVRRSGQGYEQYF
TRBV6-1	.	TRBD1	TRBJ1-1	TGTGCCAGCATGGGGACAGGGAAGAACACTGAAGCTTTCTTT	CASMGTGKNTEAFF
TRBV11-2	few	.	TRBJ1-2	TGTGCCAGCAGCCCGTGGACAGTACAGTCCTATGGCTACACCTTC	CASSPWTVQSYGYTF
TRBV18	.	.	TRBJ1-2	TGTGCCAGCTCACCCGGAGGAGATGGCTACACCTTC	CASSPGGDGYTF
TRBV7-9	.	.	TRBJ2-5	TGTGCCAGCAGCTTAGCAGGAGGGAGGGGGTCGGAGACCCAGTACTTC	CASSLAGGRGSETQYF
TRBV7-9	.	.	TRBJ2-5	TGTGCCAGCAATAATCAGGGGTTTGCCCAAGAGACCCAGTACTTC	CASNNQGFAQETQYF
TRBV19	.	TRBD1	TRBJ1-2	TGTGCCAGTAGTATGGGACAGTCGAACTATGGCTACACCTTC	CASSMGQSNYGYTF
TRBV6-5	.	.	TRBJ1-1	TGTGCCAGCAGTTACGGGCAGAGAACTGAAGCTTTCTTT	CASSYGQRTEAFF
TRBV28	once	TRBD1	TRBJ2-1	TGTGCCAGCAGGGAACAGGGGGCGCCCAGCAATGAGCAGTTCTTC	CASREQGAPSNEQFF